The 21 T cell receptor beta chains listed next were all sequenced from one sample in a study of T cells in Graves' hyperthyroidism and ophthalmopathy. Amplification yielded TCR beta CDR3 regions, with RNA transcripts as the source. The study used the HTBI primer set for a first-round RT-PCR of the TCR CDR3. From the multiplex PCR reads, TCRdb called clonotypes with MiXCR, one entry per CDR3 protein. The sample consists of about 640,000 distinct CDR3 sequences, 20% of them appearing once. Sequencing used blood. Every receptor here comes from a man aged 30 to 45 with Graves' ophthalmopathy.

This clonotype was seen many times. This sequence joins TRBV11-2 and TRBJ1-1; D call uncertain. Germline V gene lookup returns CDR1 SGHAT and CDR2 FQNNGV. Trimming cost V 5 bases and J 0 bases, with 13 bases left between them. This CDR3 spans 15 amino acids. CDR3 in DNA: TGTGCCAGCAGCGCCGATGGGAGCATGAACACTGAAGCTTTCTTT. Translated, it gives CASSADGSMNTEAFF.

There are many counts of this clonotype. V and J are TRBV6-2 or TRBV6-3 and TRBJ2-3, with 11 bases matching TRBD2. V trimming: 10 bases; J trimming: 0 bases; junction bases outside the gene matches: 3. This CDR3 comprises 14 residues. CDR1 and CDR2 from the germline V gene are MNHEY and SVGEGT. The CDR3 DNA is TGTGCCACGGGACTAGCGGCTAGCACAGATACGCAGTATTTT. This codes for CATGLAASTDTQYF.

This rearrangement joins TRBV7-2 to TRBJ2-5, with 8 nucleotides matching TRBD1. Germline values: CDR1 SGHTA, CDR2 FQGNSA. CDR3 length: 13 residues. The J segment lost 9 bases and the V segment lost 8 bases, leaving 11 bases of the junction unmatched. The CDR3 nucleotides are TGTGCCAGCTCCCGGACAGGGAGTGTGTCCCAGTACTTC. Amino acid sequence: CASSRTGSVSQYF.

This clonotype has at least ten counts. V is TRBV6-1 and J is TRBJ2-1; D perhaps matches TRBD1 (6 bases). The CDR3 is 14 residues long. V lost 5 bases and J lost 0, with 8 bases in between. CDR1 is MNHNS and CDR2 is SASEGT in the germline V gene. The CDR3 protein is CASSRTASYNEQFF. CDR3 bases: TGTGCCAGCAGTAGGACAGCCTCCTACAATGAGCAGTTCTTC.

This clonotype has a count of ten or more. This chain links TRBV2 with TRBJ2-3, with D possibly matching TRBD2 (5 bases). Per germline, CDR1 SNHLY and CDR2 FYNNEI. CDR3 size: 15 residues. V lost 6 bases and J 2 bases, leaving 15 bases between the germline ends. The CDR3 is CASRPNGGSTDTQYF. The CDR3 region has the DNA TGTGCCAGCAGACCCAATGGAGGTTCCACAGATACGCAGTATTTT. Looking up the rest from reference TRBV2 and TRBJ2-3 gives the full variable domain: EPEVTQTPSHQVTQMGQEVILRCVPISNHLYFYWYRQILGQKVEFLVSFYNNEISEKSEIFDDQFSVERPDGSNFTLKIRSTKLEDSAMYFCASRPNGGSTDTQYFGPGTRLTVL.

The chain recombines TRBV15 with TRBJ2-3; D gene unclear. Germline CDR1 LNHNV, CDR2 YYDKDF (reference sequence). V shed 2 bases and J shed 5 bases, with 11 bases lying between them. The CDR3 loop spans 14 amino acids. CDR3 sequence (DNA): TGTGCCACCAGCAGATCCCGAGTGGGAGATACGCAGTATTTT. It is translated as CATSRSRVGDTQYF. Together with reference TRBV15 and TRBJ2-3, the CDR3 gives the full variable domain: DAMVIQNPRYQVTQFGKPVTLSCSQTLNHNVMYWYQQKSSQAPKLLFHYYDKDFNNEADTPDNFQSRRPNTSFCFLDIRSPGLGDTAMYLCATSRSRVGDTQYFGPGTRLTVL.

This clonotype was recorded a few times. The chain combines TRBV20-1 with TRBJ2-7; D uncertain. The V end lost 0 bases, the J end lost 2 bases, and 14 bases lay between the germline ends. This CDR3 region has 15 residues. The V gene's germline CDR1 is DFQATT and CDR2 SNEGSKA (reference sequence). CDR3 coding DNA: TGCAGTGCTAGAGATATGCGACATACCGCCTACGAGCAGTACTTC. Protein: CSARDMRHTAYEQYF.

V gene TRBV11-2 combines with J gene TRBJ1-4; weak D call: TRBD1 (5 bases). This CDR3 region has 15 residues. Trimming cost V 7 bases and J 8 bases, with 20 bases left between them. Germline V CDR1 and CDR2: SGHAT, FQNNGV. The chain's CDR3 is CASTVTGPSREKLFF. The CDR3 DNA reads as TGTGCCAGCACCGTAACGGGACCATCTCGGGAAAAACTGTTTTTT.

Only a few counts were recorded for this clonotype. V is TRBV7-8 and J is TRBJ2-7, with D perhaps matching TRBD1 (6 bases). The CDR3 has 15 residues. Looked up from germline, CDR1 is SGHVS and CDR2 is FQNEAQ. Trimming removed 1 base from V and 3 bases from J, with 13 bases in between. DNA for the CDR3: TGTGCCAGCAGCTTAGATCAGGGGTCCATCTACGAGCAGTACTTC. Its translation is CASSLDQGSIYEQYF.

This clonotype was observed once. This chain uses TRBV7-2 with TRBJ2-5; either TRBD1 or TRBD2 may fit D (5 bases each). The CDR3 contains 15 residues. CDR1 and CDR2 from the germline V gene are SGHTA and FQGNSA. V gave up 5 bases and J gave up 7 bases, with 20 bases separating them. CDR3 nucleotides: TGTGCCAGCAGCCCTACACGTGGGGGAGTAGCGACCCAGTACTTC. Translating it yields CASSPTRGGVATQYF.

A few counts support this clonotype. The chain is built from TRBV27 and TRBJ2-2; D is unresolved. The V end was cut by 3 bases, the J end by 6 bases, with 11 bases between. The V gene's germline CDR1 is MNHEY and CDR2 SMNVEV (reference sequence). CDR3 length: 14 residues. Here the CDR3 reads CASSFGSRAGELFF. The DNA for the CDR3 is TGTGCCAGCAGTTTCGGGTCAAGGGCCGGGGAGCTGTTTTTT.

The J gene is TRBJ1-5, the V gene TRBV27; D gene unclear. Germline V gene sequence: CDR1 MNHEY, CDR2 SMNVEV (reference sequence). The length of the CDR3 is 16 residues. V was trimmed by 6 bases and J by 0 bases, leaving 15 bases between them. The CDR3 loop is CASRLKGDYSNQPQHF. CDR3 nucleotides: TGTGCCAGCAGATTAAAAGGAGATTATAGCAATCAGCCCCAGCATTTT.

The chain links TRBV14 to TRBJ2-2, with D perhaps TRBD2 (6 bases). Germline CDR1 reads SGHDN; CDR2 reads FVKESK. Trimming pared 4 bases from V and 5 bases from J, leaving 17 bases between. CDR3 length equals 16 residues. The CDR3 spells CASSPYGGMGTGELFF. DNA for the CDR3: TGTGCCAGCAGCCCCTATGGAGGGATGGGAACCGGGGAGCTGTTTTTT.

In its sample, this clonotype was seen a few times. V usage is TRBV15 and J usage is TRBJ1-5; D uncertain. Germline V CDR1 and CDR2: LNHNV, YYDKDF (reference sequence). This CDR3 comprises 15 residues. V dropped 1 base and J dropped 3 bases, with 10 bases sitting between them. The CDR3 is CATSRGGEFNQPQHF. CDR3 in DNA: TGTGCCACCAGCAGAGGGGGAGAATTCAATCAGCCCCAGCATTTT.

This clonotype was seen many times. The gene calls are TRBV2 and TRBJ1-5; no firm D call. Deletions cut 6 bases from V and 0 bases from J, with 12 bases between. The CDR3 has 15 residues. Germline assignment: CDR1 SNHLY and CDR2 FYNNEI. The CDR3 nucleotides read TGTGCCAGCAGGACGCGACATGATAGCAATCAGCCCCAGCATTTT. Translation gives CASRTRHDSNQPQHF. The variable domain in full, with the rest retrieved from reference TRBV2 and TRBJ1-5, is EPEVTQTPSHQVTQMGQEVILRCVPISNHLYFYWYRQILGQKVEFLVSFYNNEISEKSEIFDDQFSVERPDGSNFTLKIRSTKLEDSAMYFCASRTRHDSNQPQHFGDGTRLSIL.

Worth noting for this clonotype: This may stem from a read error, because a much larger clone lies one nucleotide away. The chain uses TRBV3-1 and TRBJ1-2; no reliable D call. Germline CDR1 and CDR2: LGHDT and YNNKEL (reference sequence). This CDR3 comprises 16 residues. CDR3 nucleotide sequence: TGTGCCAGCAGCCCCCCTTGGCCGGGCTTGGGCTATAGCTACACCTTC. Translating it yields CASSPPWPGLGYSYTF.

The gene calls are TRBV6-2 or TRBV6-3 and TRBJ2-2, with D maybe TRBD2 (5 bases). CDR1 and CDR2 from the germline V gene are MNHEY and SVGEGT. The ends were cut back, 7 bases at V and 5 bases at J, with 17 bases in the middle. The CDR3 consists of 15 residues. The CDR3 sequence is CASTSAGRSTGELFF. CDR3 coding DNA: TGTGCCAGCACTTCGGCGGGTAGATCAACCGGGGAGCTGTTTTTT.

This clonotype was seen at least ten times. A read error may produce the germline difference seen at one junction end. The V and J genes are TRBV4-3 and TRBJ1-5; D call uncertain. CDR3 length equals 13 residues. Germline lookup yields CDR1 LGHNA and CDR2 YSLEER. As DNA, the CDR3 is TGCGCCAGCAGCCAAGATCAGGAGCAGCCGCAGCATTTT. Translation gives CASSQDQEQPQHF.

This clonotype was seen many times. This sequence joins TRBV6-5 and TRBJ1-1; D not resolved. Germline V CDR1 and CDR2: MNHEY, SVGAGI. CDR3 length: 15 amino acids. V lost 0 bases and J 1 base, leaving 9 bases between the germline ends. CDR3 nucleotide sequence: TGTGCCAGCAGTTACTCTAGTATTCGGAACACTGAAGCTTTCTTT. Protein: CASSYSSIRNTEAFF.

The chain links TRBV14 to TRBJ2-5; D may correspond to TRBD1 or TRBD2 (5 bases each). Germline V gene lookup returns CDR1 SGHDN and CDR2 FVKESK. V gave up 6 bases and J gave up 5 bases, with 19 bases separating them. The CDR3 is made up of 15 amino acids. In DNA form, the CDR3 reads TGTGCCAGCAGACAGGACTCACGGGGTTGGGAGACCCAGTACTTC. Its protein is CASRQDSRGWETQYF. The variable domain in full, completed from reference TRBV14 and TRBJ2-5, reads EAGVTQFPSHSVIEKGQTVTLRCDPISGHDNLYWYRRVMGKEIKFLLHFVKESKQDESGMPNNRFLAERTGGTYSTLKVQPAELEDSGVYFCASRQDSRGWETQYFGPGTRLLVL.

The CDR3 sequence is CASRGDSSTGELFF. CDR3 in DNA: TGTGCCAGCAGAGGAGATTCTTCCACCGGGGAGCTGTTTTTT. This chain joins TRBV12-3 or TRBV12-4 and TRBJ2-2; the D is unclear. The CDR3 has 14 residues. V lost 6 bases and J lost 4, with 12 bases in between.